This T cell receptor (beta chain) was identified during a study of breast tumors, draining lymph nodes, adjacent tissues listed by TCRdb under 2016. Broadly, across the study: The study compared TCR beta repertoires across tumor, adjacent nontumor tissue and axillary lymph nodes from breast cancer patients. The study was designed to assess the relationships and possible T-cell exchange between tumor, surrounding tissue and draining lymph node repertoires in human breast cancer. What the work shows at the level of the full study, not this receptor alone: The conclusion that tumor T cells originate in lymph nodes was framed as consistent with a hypothesis rather than directly demonstrated. Tumor T-cell repertoires showed less diversity than lymph node repertoires and more diversity than nontumor tissue repertoires, and tumor T-cell repertoires showed preferential V and J gene usage. The similarity between tumor and nontumor tissue repertoires was significantly greater in luminal-like breast cancer than in basal-like breast cancer. The data were considered consistent with most tumor T cells being derived from the lymph node and subsequently expanding within tumor tissue.

Sequencing took place on an Illumina HiSeq 2000. Multiplex PCR amplification was used to generate the TCR beta chain libraries. High-throughput sequencing was used to analyze the amplified TCR beta chain products. TCRdb handled the public reads itself, with Q25 trimming in fastp and clone calling in MiXCR, and kept productive beta chains. Identical CDR3 proteins give one entry, which carries the most common genes and DNA. The sample profile shows 200,000 to 300,000 distinct CDR3 sequences; 30% to 35% of them were found once. Around 1.1% of the sample is held by the ten biggest clonotypes. This clonotype has a single count. Its antigen target is currently unknown. Base qualities were left out, and no much larger clone turns up one base away. One read yields weak evidence. Lymph node samples came from the axillary draining lymph nodes of breast cancer patients. This receptor was obtained from a female donor with breast cancer. Some clones in this sample may be carry-over from other donors' samples. The source material was axillary lymph node tissue.

The CDR3 is CASSLRGGTRTDTQYF. The sequenced DNA is TGTGCCAGCTCACTTCGGGGAGGGACCCGCACAGATACGCAGTATTTT. The chain is assembled from TRBV9 and TRBJ2-3; TRBD2 agrees with 7 junctional bases. Its CDR3 holds 16 amino acids, cysteine through phenylalanine. Only the CDR3 DNA is retained, 48 bases long and in frame from the first base. The germline V gene gives CDR1 as SGDLS and CDR2 as YYNGEE. The germline V end is reduced by 7 bases and the J end by 1 base; junction bases left unmatched: 12.